What follows is one TCR beta chain and its context. This record comes from a study of PD-1 blockade in classical Hodgkin lymphoma. This CDR3 region has 15 residues. V lost 0 bases, J lost 4 bases, and 12 bases lay in between. The germline gives CDR1 LGHNA, CDR2 YSLEER. The sample's time point: cycle 4 day 1 (C4D1), after less than 7 weeks of nivolumab. There was relapse after autologous stem cell transplantation in every patient, and there was variation in brentuximab vedotin exposure. The assay was immunoSEQ multiplex PCR, and TCRdb's table has in-frame clones only and misses some. The data show 30,000 to 50,000 clones, 77% seen once.

The sequence derives from a human donor with classical Hodgkin lymphoma. The sequenced sample was peripheral blood mononuclear cells (PBMCs), obtained before the fourth cycle of nivolumab. This rearrangement joins TRBV4-3 to TRBJ1-2; D uncertain. The CDR3 loop reads CASSQERVFGYGYTF. DNA of the CDR3: TGCGCCAGCAGCCAAGAGCGGGTTTTCGGCTATGGCTACACCTTC.